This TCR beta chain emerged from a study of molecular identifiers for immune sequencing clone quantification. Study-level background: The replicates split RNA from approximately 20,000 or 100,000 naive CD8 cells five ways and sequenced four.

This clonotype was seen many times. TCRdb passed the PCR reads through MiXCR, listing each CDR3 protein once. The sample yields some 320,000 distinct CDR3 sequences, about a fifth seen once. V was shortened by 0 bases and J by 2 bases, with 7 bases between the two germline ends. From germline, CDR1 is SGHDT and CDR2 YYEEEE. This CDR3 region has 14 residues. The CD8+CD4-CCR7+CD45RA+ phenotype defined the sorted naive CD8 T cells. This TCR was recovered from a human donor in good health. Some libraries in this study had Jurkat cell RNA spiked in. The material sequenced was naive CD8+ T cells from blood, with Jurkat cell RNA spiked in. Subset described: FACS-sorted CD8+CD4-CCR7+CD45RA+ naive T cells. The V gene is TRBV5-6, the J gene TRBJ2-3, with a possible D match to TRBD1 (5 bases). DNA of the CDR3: TGTGCCAGCAGCTTGGTGGACATCACAGATACGCAGTATTTT. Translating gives CASSLVDITDTQYF.